One T cell receptor (beta chain) is described in this entry. Its antigen is still unknown. The data were obtained in a study of shared clonotypes between healthy human individuals. Study observations and caveats: The authors sampled blood alone, and tissue repertoires likely differ.

Trimming at V came to 0 bases and at J to 4 bases, leaving 7 bases not matched to a gene. CDR1 is SGDLS and CDR2 is YYNGEE in the germline V gene. CDR3 length: 17 amino acids. In the sorted-subset replicate PCRs, approximately 200 ng DNA, 25,000 to 30,000 T cell genomes, was used. Measured with immunoSEQ multiplex PCR; TCRdb has only the in-frame clones, and not every one. This sample has roughly 2.6 million clones; about 92% occur once, and the top ten carry over 0.12%. The receptor's source is a man aged 18-30 years in good health. The chain joins TRBV9 to TRBJ2-1; 10 bases are a match to TRBD2. The specimen sequenced was naive CD4+ T cells sorted from blood. Subset described: CD45RA+ positively selected. DNA of the CDR3: TGTGCCAGCAGCGTAGCTCCTCGACTAGCGGGTTACAATGAGCAGTTCTTC. Translated, it gives CASSVAPRLAGYNEQFF.